Listed below are T cell receptor beta chains from one sample, sequenced in a study of T cell changes during pregnancy in multiple sclerosis. The repertoire was sequenced with immunoSEQ multiplex PCR; TCRdb's copy has only in-frame clones and lacks some. The sample lists approximately 40,000 clones, 92% occurring once. The material was CD4+ T cells from peripheral blood mononuclear cells, obtained in the third trimester of pregnancy. The receptors come from a female donor with multiple sclerosis, enrolled in a pregnancy study. The CDR3 runs from the conserved cysteine through the conserved F or W. Fields, in order: D gene, J gene, V gene, clone size, CDR3 DNA, CDR3 protein. The D gene is left open where the match is weak. Part of the rows lack a size; the others show once, few, many or a class for expanded clones.

D gene: NA; J gene: TRBJ1-6; V gene: TRBV4-3; clone size: NA; CDR3 DNA: TGCGCCAGCAGCCTTAACCAGGGTTATTCACCCCTCCACTTT; CDR3 protein: CASSLNQGYSPLHF
D gene: TRBD2; J gene: TRBJ2-3; V gene: TRBV5-4; clone size: NA; CDR3 DNA: TGTGCCAGCAGCATGACTAGCGGGAGAGTGCAAGATACGCAGTATTTT; CDR3 protein: CASSMTSGRVQDTQYF
D gene: TRBD1; J gene: TRBJ2-7; V gene: TRBV30; clone size: NA; CDR3 DNA: TGTGCCGGAGAAAGACAGGGTAGCTACGAGCAGTACTTC; CDR3 protein: CAGERQGSYEQYF
D gene: NA; J gene: TRBJ1-2; V gene: TRBV2; clone size: few; CDR3 DNA: TGTGCCAGCAGGCTATTAAACTATGGCTACACCTTC; CDR3 protein: CASRLLNYGYTF
D gene: NA; J gene: TRBJ2-1; V gene: TRBV5-6; clone size: once; CDR3 DNA: TGTGCCAGCAGCTTTGGCGGGAAGACCTACAATGAGCAGTTCTTC; CDR3 protein: CASSFGGKTYNEQFF
D gene: NA; J gene: TRBJ1-1; V gene: TRBV30; clone size: NA; CDR3 DNA: TGTGCCTTCGACCGGGACAAATCCTTGAACACTGAAGCTTTCTTT; CDR3 protein: CAFDRDKSLNTEAFF
D gene: TRBD1; J gene: TRBJ1-1; V gene: TRBV4-3; clone size: NA; CDR3 DNA: TGCGCCAGCAGCCGGAGGACAGGGATGAACACTGAAGCTTTCTTT; CDR3 protein: CASSRRTGMNTEAFF
D gene: TRBD1; J gene: TRBJ2-7; V gene: TRBV7-2; clone size: NA; CDR3 DNA: TGTGCCAGCAGCTTAGAGGGCCGGACAGGCGACGAGCAGTACTTC; CDR3 protein: CASSLEGRTGDEQYF
D gene: TRBD1; J gene: TRBJ1-2; V gene: TRBV28; clone size: NA; CDR3 DNA: TGTGCCAGCAGCTTCGGGACAGGGCGTGGCTACACCTTC; CDR3 protein: CASSFGTGRGYTF
D gene: TRBD2; J gene: TRBJ2-3; V gene: TRBV7-2; clone size: NA; CDR3 DNA: TGTGCCAGCAGCTTACGTCGGGGGGTCAGCACAGATACGCAGTATTTT; CDR3 protein: CASSLRRGVSTDTQYF
D gene: TRBD2; J gene: TRBJ2-5; V gene: TRBV5-1; clone size: once; CDR3 DNA: TGCGCCAGCAGTCAGTCCCTAGCGGGAGTAGAGACCCAGTACTTC; CDR3 protein: CASSQSLAGVETQYF
D gene: TRBD1; J gene: TRBJ2-7; V gene: TRBV28; clone size: NA; CDR3 DNA: TGTGCCAGCAGCTCCGGGAGTGTTGTGTGGGACAGGGGACCCTACGAGCAGTACTTC; CDR3 protein: CASSSGSVVWDRGPYEQYF
D gene: TRBD2; J gene: TRBJ2-1; V gene: TRBV19; clone size: NA; CDR3 DNA: TGTGCCAGTAGTATAGATCTGGGGGGACTAGCGGACAATGAGCAGTTCTTC; CDR3 protein: CASSIDLGGLADNEQFF
D gene: TRBD2; J gene: TRBJ2-1; V gene: TRBV7-8; clone size: NA; CDR3 DNA: TGTGCCAGCAGCTTAGAGGGCGGGAGCCGCGGTGAGCAGTTCTTC; CDR3 protein: CASSLEGGSRGEQFF
D gene: TRBD1; J gene: TRBJ2-2; V gene: TRBV27; clone size: NA; CDR3 DNA: TGTGCCAGCAGTTTATCGGGGACAGGAAGCACCTTTTCCGGGGAGCTGTTTTTT; CDR3 protein: CASSLSGTGSTFSGELFF
D gene: NA; J gene: TRBJ2-7; V gene: TRBV5-1; clone size: NA; CDR3 DNA: TGCGCCAGCAGCAACAGCCCACTGGACTACGAGCAGTACTTC; CDR3 protein: CASSNSPLDYEQYF
D gene: NA; J gene: TRBJ2-5; V gene: TRBV7-7; clone size: NA; CDR3 DNA: TGTGCTAGCAGCTTAGTGCCGGGACTTCCAAGAGAGACCCAGTACTTC; CDR3 protein: CASSLVPGLPRETQYF
D gene: NA; J gene: TRBJ1-5; V gene: TRBV19; clone size: NA; CDR3 DNA: TGTGCCAGTGGCGAGGGGCCCCAGCATTTT; CDR3 protein: CASGEGPQHF
D gene: TRBD1; J gene: TRBJ2-4; V gene: TRBV11-2; clone size: NA; CDR3 DNA: TGTGCCAGCAGCTTATTACAGGGGGCAAACATTCAGTACTTC; CDR3 protein: CASSLLQGANIQYF
D gene: TRBD2; J gene: TRBJ2-5; V gene: TRBV28; clone size: NA; CDR3 DNA: TGTGCCAGCAGTGGGGCCGGACTAGCGGGACAAGAGACCCAGTACTTC; CDR3 protein: CASSGAGLAGQETQYF
D gene: NA; J gene: TRBJ2-5; V gene: TRBV4-3; clone size: NA; CDR3 DNA: TGCGCCAGCAGCCAAGCGAGACAAGAGACCCAGTACTTC; CDR3 protein: CASSQARQETQYF
D gene: NA; J gene: TRBJ2-7; V gene: TRBV28; clone size: NA; CDR3 DNA: TGTGCCAGCAGTTTTACTCTGAACTACGAGCAGTACTTC; CDR3 protein: CASSFTLNYEQYF
D gene: NA; J gene: TRBJ1-2; V gene: TRBV30; clone size: NA; CDR3 DNA: TGTGCCTGGATATTAAGAAGGGGTTCCGACTATGGCTACACCTTC; CDR3 protein: CAWILRRGSDYGYTF
D gene: TRBD2; J gene: TRBJ2-1; V gene: TRBV9; clone size: NA; CDR3 DNA: TGTGCCAGCAGCGTAGGCGGGACTAGCGGGAGTGAGGTCTACAATGAGCAGTTCTTC; CDR3 protein: CASSVGGTSGSEVYNEQFF
D gene: TRBD2; J gene: TRBJ2-7; V gene: TRBV7-6; clone size: NA; CDR3 DNA: TGTGCCAGCAGCCGGGAGGGGATCTACGAGCAGTACTTC; CDR3 protein: CASSREGIYEQYF
D gene: TRBD1; J gene: TRBJ1-5; V gene: TRBV18; clone size: NA; CDR3 DNA: TGTGCCAGCTCACCCTCGGGACAGAGAAATCAGCCCCAGCATTTT; CDR3 protein: CASSPSGQRNQPQHF
D gene: NA; J gene: TRBJ2-1; V gene: TRBV4-3; clone size: NA; CDR3 DNA: TGCGCCAGCAGCCAAGGGTTACGGAGCGATGAGCAGTTCTTC; CDR3 protein: CASSQGLRSDEQFF
D gene: TRBD1; J gene: TRBJ2-7; V gene: TRBV6-6; clone size: NA; CDR3 DNA: TGTGCCAGCAGTTCCATGGGACAGGGCTACGAGCAGTACTTC; CDR3 protein: CASSSMGQGYEQYF
D gene: TRBD2; J gene: TRBJ2-1; V gene: TRBV7-2; clone size: NA; CDR3 DNA: TGTGCCAGCAGCCCCCCCAGGCTAGCGGGAGCATCACGATACAATGAGCAGTTCTTC; CDR3 protein: CASSPPRLAGASRYNEQFF
D gene: TRBD2; J gene: TRBJ2-5; V gene: TRBV7-8; clone size: NA; CDR3 DNA: TGTGCCAGCAGCTCCACTCTTCCGGGACTAGCGGGCAAGCAAGAGACCCAGTACTTC; CDR3 protein: CASSSTLPGLAGKQETQYF
D gene: NA; J gene: TRBJ1-3; V gene: TRBV2; clone size: NA; CDR3 DNA: TGTGCCAAACGGACAGACTCTGGAAACACCATATATTTT; CDR3 protein: CAKRTDSGNTIYF
D gene: TRBD2; J gene: TRBJ2-2; V gene: TRBV13; clone size: NA; CDR3 DNA: TGTGCCAGCAGTCACGGGACTAGCGGAACCGGGGAGCTGTTTTTT; CDR3 protein: CASSHGTSGTGELFF
D gene: TRBD1; J gene: TRBJ1-6; V gene: TRBV25-1; clone size: once; CDR3 DNA: TGTGCCAGCAGTGGATGGGACAGGGGCGATCCACCCCTCCACTTT; CDR3 protein: CASSGWDRGDPPLHF
D gene: NA; J gene: TRBJ2-7; V gene: TRBV29-1; clone size: NA; CDR3 DNA: TGCAGCGTTGCCACAGGGAACGAGCAGTACTTC; CDR3 protein: CSVATGNEQYF
D gene: TRBD1; J gene: TRBJ1-1; V gene: TRBV29-1; clone size: few; CDR3 DNA: TGCAGCGTTGCACAGGGGGTGGATACTGAAGCTTTCTTT; CDR3 protein: CSVAQGVDTEAFF